A selection of T cell receptor beta chains follows, all from one sample in a study of early T cells in non-severe SARS-CoV-2 infection. Using its own MiXCR run on the 5' RACE reads, TCRdb lists one record per CDR3 protein. The sample yields tens of thousands of distinct CDR3 sequences, 5.5% to 6.5% seen once. Sequenced input: whole blood. These receptors all come from an adult who was a healthcare worker with PCR-confirmed SARS-CoV-2 infection or an uninfected control (not recorded which). The CDR3 runs from the conserved cysteine through the conserved F or W. A D gene is named only where the DNA matches it firmly. Some rows mark clone size as missing; the rest say once, few, many or name a class of expanded clone.

TRBJ2-1 | TRBD2 | many | TRBV20-1 | CSARDRTSGGDVDEQFF | TGCAGTGCTAGAGATCGGACTAGCGGGGGGGATGTCGATGAGCAGTTCTTC
TRBJ1-5 | . | . | TRBV30 | CAWSEGERKPQHF | TGTGCCTGGAGCGAAGGGGAGAGGAAGCCCCAGCATTTT
TRBJ2-7 | TRBD1 | many | TRBV2 | CASSPTGDPYEQYF | TGTGCCAGCAGTCCAACAGGGGACCCCTACGAGCAGTACTTC
TRBJ2-7 | TRBD1 | many | TRBV29-1 | CSVRPQGARSYEQYF | TGCAGCGTCAGGCCTCAGGGGGCAAGGTCCTACGAGCAGTACTTC
TRBJ1-1 | . | . | TRBV6-6 | CASSYYTPPLVNTEAFF | TGTGCCAGCAGTTACTACACTCCCCCCCTGGTGAACACTGAAGCTTTCTTT
TRBJ2-1 | TRBD2 | many | TRBV11-2 | CASSLDEETSGGNNEQFF | TGTGCCAGCAGCTTAGATGAGGAGACTAGCGGAGGGAACAATGAGCAGTTCTTC
TRBJ2-1 | TRBD2 | many | TRBV5-4 | CASSLGAGAYNEQFF | TGTGCCAGCAGCTTGGGAGCGGGGGCCTACAATGAGCAGTTCTTC
TRBJ2-5 | . | many | TRBV27 | CASSPTKALTQYF | TGTGCCAGCAGCCCCACCAAGGCGCTCACCCAGTACTTC
TRBJ2-3 | . | few | TRBV6-1 | CASSESPAYTQYF | TGTGCCAGCAGTGAGTCCCCCGCATATACGCAGTATTTT
TRBJ1-1 | TRBD1 | few | TRBV6-5 | CASRTDRDEAFF | TGTGCCAGCAGGACGGACAGGGATGAAGCTTTCTTT
TRBJ2-2 | . | many | TRBV19 | CASSINDLTGELFF | TGTGCCAGTAGTATAAACGATCTCACCGGGGAGCTGTTTTTT
TRBJ2-1 | TRBD1 | . | TRBV20-1 | CSATVPTGGIYNEQFF | TGCAGTGCTACGGTCCCGACAGGGGGTATCTACAATGAGCAGTTCTTC
TRBJ2-7 | . | few | TRBV15 | CATSRGIGEAYEQYF | TGTGCCACCAGCAGAGGGATAGGGGAGGCCTACGAGCAGTACTTC
TRBJ1-4 | . | . | TRBV18 | CASSPDRIGEKLFF | TGTGCCAGCTCACCCGACAGGATAGGAGAAAAACTGTTTTTT
TRBJ1-1 | . | few | TRBV27 | CASSPIPGVNTEAFF | TGTGCCAGCAGCCCAATCCCAGGGGTCAACACTGAAGCTTTCTTT
TRBJ1-6 | TRBD1 | many | TRBV5-4 | CASSSGRDRVNSPLHF | TGTGCCAGCAGCTCGGGCCGGGACAGGGTTAATTCACCCCTCCACTTT
TRBJ2-5 | . | . | TRBV5-5 | CASSLVQGGETQYF | TGTGCCAGCAGCTTGGTGCAGGGTGGAGAGACCCAGTACTTC
TRBJ2-1 | . | many | TRBV12-3/TRBV12-4 | CASRGKGEQFF | TGTGCCAGCAGAGGGAAGGGCGAGCAGTTCTTC
TRBJ2-7 | . | many | TRBV6-5 | CASSYSGSFYEQYF | TGTGCCAGCAGTTACTCGGGCAGTTTCTACGAGCAGTACTTC
TRBJ1-3 | TRBD1 | many | TRBV7-2 | CASSPETGLKGNTIYF | TGTGCCAGCAGCCCAGAGACAGGGCTGAAAGGAAACACCATATATTTT
TRBJ1-2 | . | many | TRBV29-1 | CSAPGPGATYYGYTF | TGCAGCGCCCCTGGCCCCGGGGCTACCTACTATGGCTACACCTTC
TRBJ1-2 | . | many | TRBV10-2 | CASSESTGLVYGYTF | TGCGCCAGCAGTGAGTCTACAGGGTTGGTCTATGGCTACACCTTC
TRBJ2-5 | TRBD1 | many | TRBV7-9 | CASSLVDRAETQYF | TGTGCCAGCAGCTTAGTGGACAGGGCAGAGACCCAGTACTTC
TRBJ2-7 | . | . | TRBV20-1 | CSARGTTSGGPDYEQYF | TGCAGTGCTAGAGGGACAACGTCTGGGGGGCCCGACTACGAACAGTACTTC
TRBJ2-3 | . | few | TRBV9 | CASSETTYSTDTQYF | TGTGCCAGCAGCGAGACTACCTATAGCACAGATACGCAGTATTTT
TRBJ2-7 | . | many | TRBV6-5 | CASRTDSVSSYEQYF | TGTGCCAGCAGAACAGACTCGGTTAGCTCCTACGAGCAGTACTTC
TRBJ2-5 | TRBD2 | . | TRBV20-1 | CSAPPTSAETQYF | TGCAGTGCTCCCCCGACTAGCGCCGAGACCCAGTACTTC
TRBJ2-2 | . | many | TRBV6-6 | CASSHVGDTGELFF | TGTGCCAGCAGTCACGTTGGGGACACCGGGGAGCTGTTTTTT
TRBJ1-1 | TRBD1 | many | TRBV20-1 | CSARGGQGSEAFF | TGCAGTGCTAGAGGGGGACAGGGTTCTGAAGCTTTCTTT
TRBJ2-2 | . | few | TRBV6-1 | CASTKVRGRNTGELFF | TGTGCCAGCACAAAGGTCAGGGGCCGTAACACCGGGGAGCTGTTTTTT
TRBJ1-2 | . | . | TRBV7-9 | CASSPKQSPGYTF | TGTGCCAGCAGCCCGAAACAGAGCCCCGGCTACACCTTC
TRBJ2-3 | . | many | TRBV24-1 | CATSRLAGGTDTQYF | TGTGCCACCAGTCGCTTGGCCGGGGGCACAGATACGCAGTATTTT
TRBJ1-5 | TRBD1 | few | TRBV12-3/TRBV12-4 | CASSSTGDQPQHF | TGTGCCAGCAGTTCGACAGGGGACCAGCCCCAGCATTTT